What follows are 8 T cell receptor beta chains derived from one specimen sequenced in a study of cytomegalovirus exposure and HLA in healthy donors. Vbeta (60) and Jbeta (13) primers were used in the PCR. The assay was immunoSEQ multiplex PCR, and TCRdb's table has in-frame clones only and misses some. Here the sample spans 110,000 to 150,000 clones, approximately 68% being singletons. The specimen sequenced was PBMCs. These receptors came from a man in his sixties in good health and CMV-seronegative.

This chain connects TRBV9 to TRBJ1-5; unclear D gene. The germline V and J ends were trimmed by 3 bases and 1 base, with 11 bases remaining between them. CDR3 size: 15 residues. CDR1 is SGDLS, CDR2 YYNGEE, per germline. CDR3 region: CASSAGSLSNQPQHF. CDR3 sequence (DNA): TGTGCCAGCAGCGCAGGATCCCTAAGCAATCAGCCCCAGCATTTT.

This clone turned up a few times. J is TRBJ2-7 and V is TRBV7-2; 9 nucleotides align to TRBD1. The trim removed 4 bases at V and 2 bases at J, leaving 9 bases unmatched. The CDR3 is made up of 16 amino acids. Germline values: CDR1 SGHTA, CDR2 FQGNSA. CDR3 sequence (DNA): TGTGCCAGCAGCTATCCCCGACAGGGGGAGACCTACGAGCAGTACTTC. As protein: CASSYPRQGETYEQYF.

V usage is TRBV6-1 and J usage is TRBJ2-7, with D perhaps matching TRBD1 (7 bases). This CDR3 has 14 amino acids. CDR1 MNHNS and CDR2 SASEGT come from the germline V gene. The V and J ends lost 3 bases and 1 base respectively, with 10 bases between them. This CDR3 is CASSDAGGSYEQYF. CDR3 DNA: TGTGCCAGCAGTGACGCAGGGGGGTCCTACGAGCAGTACTTC.

The rearrangement uses TRBV29-1 and TRBJ1-2; D call uncertain. CDR1 is SQVTM and CDR2 is ANQGSEA in the germline V gene. The ends were cut back, 2 bases at V and 2 bases at J, with 9 bases in the middle. The CDR3 consists of 13 residues. The CDR3 spells CSVERGLNYGYTF. CDR3 nucleotides: TGCAGCGTTGAACGGGGTCTCAACTATGGCTACACCTTC.

The chain recombines TRBV7-3 with TRBJ2-7, with 7 bases fitting TRBD1. Germline V gene data show CDR1 as SGHTA and CDR2 as FQGTGA. CDR3 size: 13 residues. The J segment lost 9 bases and the V segment lost 1 base, leaving 6 bases of the junction unmatched. CDR3 in amino acids: CASSLKAGGLQYF. CDR3 nucleotide sequence: TGTGCCAGCAGCTTAAAGGCAGGGGGTCTGCAGTACTTC.

In this sample, this clone turned up a few times. J is TRBJ2-7 and V is TRBV6-8; TRBD2 aligns across 9 bases. After removal of 5 bases from V and 6 bases from J, the junction contained 8 bases not matched to a gene. The germline V gene has CDR1 MNHGY and CDR2 SAAAGT. The CDR3 contains 14 residues. CDR3 DNA sequence: TGTGCCAGCAGTAACGGTGCGGGAGGGCGCGAGCAGTACTTC. This gives the protein CASSNGAGGREQYF.

The rearrangement links TRBV6-6 to TRBJ1-1, with D perhaps matching TRBD1 (6 bases). The V end lost 6 bases, the J end lost 0 bases, and 14 bases lay between the germline ends. The CDR3 spans 15 residues. CDR1 and CDR2 (germline): MNHNY, SVGAGI (reference sequence). Written as DNA, the CDR3 is TGTGCCAGCAGCCTTCCCGGACAGATGAACACTGAAGCTTTCTTT. Its translation is CASSLPGQMNTEAFF.

The chain couples TRBV28 to TRBJ2-1; 11 bases map to TRBD2. The germline gives CDR1 MDHEN, CDR2 SYDVKM. Trimming at V came to 4 bases and at J to 3 bases, leaving 8 bases not matched to a gene. The CDR3 length is 17 residues. In nucleotides, the CDR3 is TGTGCCAGCAGTTCCCCGGCGGGACTAGCGGACTACAATGAGCAGTTCTTC. It codes for CASSSPAGLADYNEQFF.